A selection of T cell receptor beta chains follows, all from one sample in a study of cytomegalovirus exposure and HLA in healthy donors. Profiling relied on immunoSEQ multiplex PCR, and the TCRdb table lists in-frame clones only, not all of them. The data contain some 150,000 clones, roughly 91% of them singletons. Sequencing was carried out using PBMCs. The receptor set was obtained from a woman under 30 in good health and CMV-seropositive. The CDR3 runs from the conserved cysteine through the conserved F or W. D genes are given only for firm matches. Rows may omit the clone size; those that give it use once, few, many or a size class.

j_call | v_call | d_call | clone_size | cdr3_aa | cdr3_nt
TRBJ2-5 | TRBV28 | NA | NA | CASHLRGRGQETQYF | TGTGCCAGCCACCTGAGGGGGAGGGGGCAAGAGACCCAGTACTTC
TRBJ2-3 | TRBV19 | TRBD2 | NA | CASSTQPGLAGEGRTDTQYF | TGTGCCAGTAGTACCCAACCGGGACTAGCGGGAGAAGGAAGGACAGATACGCAGTATTTT
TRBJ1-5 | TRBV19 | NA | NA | CASSISSPLLRQPQHF | TGTGCCAGTAGTATAAGTTCCCCGCTATTGCGTCAGCCCCAGCATTTT
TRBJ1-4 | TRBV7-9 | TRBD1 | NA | CASSPTGVVEKLFF | TGTGCCAGCAGCCCAACAGGGGTTGTTGAAAAACTGTTTTTT
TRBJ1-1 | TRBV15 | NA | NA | CATSRDIGDRTEAFF | TGTGCCACCAGCAGAGATATCGGGGATAGAACTGAAGCTTTCTTT
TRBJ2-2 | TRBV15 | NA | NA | CATSRETANTGELFF | TGTGCCACCAGCAGAGAGACAGCGAACACCGGGGAGCTGTTTTTT
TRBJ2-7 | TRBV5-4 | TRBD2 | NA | CASSLAGRTSGSVASEQYF | TGTGCCAGCAGCTTGGCCGGTCGGACTAGCGGGAGTGTGGCGAGCGAGCAGTACTTC
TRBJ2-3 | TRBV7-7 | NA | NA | CASSPGGVDTQYF | TGTGCCAGCAGCCCTGGGGGCGTAGATACGCAGTATTTT
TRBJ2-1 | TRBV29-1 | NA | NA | CSAPHYNEQFF | TGCAGCGCCCCACACTACAATGAGCAGTTCTTC
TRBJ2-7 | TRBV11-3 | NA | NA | CASSSQGYEQYF | TGTGCCAGCAGCTCACAGGGCTACGAGCAGTACTTC
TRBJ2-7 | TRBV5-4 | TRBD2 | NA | CASSIGTSGRGISYEQYF | TGTGCCAGCAGCATCGGGACTAGCGGGAGGGGTATTTCCTACGAGCAGTACTTC
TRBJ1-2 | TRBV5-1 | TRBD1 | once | CASRIDRAYGYTF | TGCGCCAGCAGGATCGACAGGGCCTATGGCTACACCTTC
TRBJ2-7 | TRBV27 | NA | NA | CASSFWKKTGQFYEQYF | TGTGCCAGCAGTTTTTGGAAAAAAACTGGACAGTTCTACGAGCAGTACTTC
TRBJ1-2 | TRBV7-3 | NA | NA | CASSPLPRDGRIYGYTF | TGTGCCAGCAGCCCCCTACCCCGGGACGGGAGAATCTATGGCTACACCTTC
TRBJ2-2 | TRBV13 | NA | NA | CASSKSSGGELFF | TGTGCCAGCAGCAAAAGCTCGGGCGGGGAGCTGTTTTTT
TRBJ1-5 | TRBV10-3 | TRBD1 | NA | CAISESPGGGQPQHF | TGTGCCATCAGTGAGTCGCCAGGGGGCGGTCAGCCCCAGCATTTT
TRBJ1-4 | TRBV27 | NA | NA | CASSSREFTGQATNEKLFF | TGTGCCAGCAGTTCCCGCGAGTTCACAGGTCAGGCAACTAATGAAAAACTGTTTTTT
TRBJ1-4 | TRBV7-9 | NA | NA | CASSLRWESNEKLFF | TGTGCCAGCAGTCTCCGTTGGGAGTCTAATGAAAAACTGTTTTTT
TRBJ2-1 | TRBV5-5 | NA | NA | CASSLRALLDNEQFF | TGTGCCAGCAGCCTGAGGGCACTGCTCGATAATGAGCAGTTCTTC
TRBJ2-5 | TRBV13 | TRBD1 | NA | CASSGSGTGGYRMETQYF | TGTGCCAGCAGCGGATCCGGGACAGGGGGCTATCGGATGGAGACCCAGTACTTC
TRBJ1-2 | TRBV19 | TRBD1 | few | CASLGQGYQGYTF | TGTGCCAGTCTGGGACAGGGGTATCAAGGCTACACCTTC
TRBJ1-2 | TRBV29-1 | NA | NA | CSVGPQTPLSGMSGYTF | TGCAGCGTTGGTCCCCAGACCCCCTTATCCGGGATGAGTGGCTACACCTTC
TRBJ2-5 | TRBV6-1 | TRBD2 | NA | CASSRLAGAWETQYF | TGTGCCAGCAGTAGACTAGCGGGAGCTTGGGAGACCCAGTACTTC
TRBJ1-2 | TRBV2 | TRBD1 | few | CASSVSRGQPYGYTF | TGTGCCAGCAGTGTTTCGAGGGGGCAACCCTATGGCTACACCTTC
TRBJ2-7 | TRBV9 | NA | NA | CASSADPGEGEQYF | TGTGCCAGCAGCGCTGACCCAGGAGAGGGCGAGCAGTACTTC
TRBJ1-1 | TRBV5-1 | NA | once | CASSLTSNTEAFF | TGCGCCAGCAGCTTGACTTCGAACACTGAAGCTTTCTTT
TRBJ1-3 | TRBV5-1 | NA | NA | CASSLSDSSGNTIYF | TGCGCCAGCAGCTTAAGTGACAGCTCTGGAAACACCATATATTTT
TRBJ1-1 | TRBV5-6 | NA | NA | CASSFTGYTQNTEAFF | TGTGCCAGCAGCTTCACAGGGTATACTCAGAACACTGAAGCTTTCTTT
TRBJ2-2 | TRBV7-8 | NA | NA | CASSLVRSTGELFF | TGTGCCAGCAGCTTAGTGAGGAGCACCGGGGAGCTGTTTTTT
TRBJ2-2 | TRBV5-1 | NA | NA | CASSLDLRLLFF | TGCGCCAGCAGCTTAGATCTTAGACTGCTGTTTTTT
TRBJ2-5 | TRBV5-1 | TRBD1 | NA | CASSGRTGGETQYF | TGCGCCAGCAGCGGGAGGACAGGGGGAGAGACCCAGTACTTC
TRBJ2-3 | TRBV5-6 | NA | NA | CASSFHSLASQYF | TGTGCCAGCAGCTTTCATTCGCTAGCCTCGCAGTATTTT
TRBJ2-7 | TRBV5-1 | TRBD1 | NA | CASSWDRLYEQYF | TGCGCCAGCAGCTGGGACAGGCTCTACGAGCAGTACTTC
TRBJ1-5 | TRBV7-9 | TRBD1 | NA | CASSSGGPDQPQHF | TGTGCCAGCAGCTCAGGGGGCCCGGATCAGCCCCAGCATTTT
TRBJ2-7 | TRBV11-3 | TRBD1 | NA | CASSAGTANGEQYF | TGTGCCAGCAGCGCCGGGACAGCGAATGGCGAGCAGTACTTC
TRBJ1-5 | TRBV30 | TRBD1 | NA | CAWRGTGSQHF | TGTGCCTGGAGGGGGACAGGGTCCCAGCATTTT
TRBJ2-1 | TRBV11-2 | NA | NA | CASSSQPSSSYNEQFF | TGTGCCAGCAGCTCCCAACCTAGCAGCTCCTACAATGAGCAGTTCTTC
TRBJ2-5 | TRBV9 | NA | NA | CASSVEPGAPETQYF | TGTGCCAGCAGCGTAGAACCGGGAGCTCCAGAGACCCAGTACTTC
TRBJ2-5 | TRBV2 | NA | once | CASSRTFVLARETQYF | TGTGCCAGCAGTCGCACATTTGTTCTAGCACGGGAGACCCAGTACTTC
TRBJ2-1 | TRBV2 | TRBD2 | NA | CASSGAGGPGEQFF | TGTGCCAGCAGTGGGGCGGGAGGGCCAGGTGAGCAGTTCTTC
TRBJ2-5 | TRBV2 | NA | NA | CASSPTTPTETQYF | TGTGCCAGCAGCCCAACTACCCCCACAGAGACCCAGTACTTC
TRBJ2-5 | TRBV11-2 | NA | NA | CASSFGAAEETQYF | TGTGCCAGCAGCTTTGGGGCAGCCGAAGAGACCCAGTACTTC
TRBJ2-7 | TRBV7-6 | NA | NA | CASSLVQGEQYF | TGTGCCAGCAGCTTAGTACAGGGCGAGCAGTACTTC
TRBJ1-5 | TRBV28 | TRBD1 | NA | CAGREGQKDQPQHF | TGTGCCGGACGAGAGGGACAGAAGGATCAGCCCCAGCATTTT
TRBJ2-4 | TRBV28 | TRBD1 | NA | CASSLSLDRLILAKNIQYF | TGTGCCAGCAGTTTAAGCCTGGACAGGTTGATTTTAGCCAAAAACATTCAGTACTTC
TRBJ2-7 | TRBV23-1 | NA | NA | CASGQELYEQYF | TGCGCCAGCGGGCAAGAGCTCTACGAGCAGTACTTC